This TCR beta chain was documented in a study of CD8 T cells in ankylosing spondylitis. Study-wide results and limits: Certain motif variants had earlier been reported in reactive arthritis synovial fluid and blood. Disease-linked clones were found to be CD8+ and relatively rare in peripheral blood. Reportedly, significant enrichment of disease-linked clones occurred in matched ankylosing spondylitis synovial fluid. Ankylosing spondylitis blood seemed to carry a telltale TCR beta motif made of under ten highly homologous variants.

Germline CDR1 is SGHDN and CDR2 is FVKESK. V lost 1 base, J lost 3 bases, and 6 bases stayed unmatched. The CDR3 has 15 amino acids. This clonotype was detected ten times or more. What it binds is not known. MiXCR was run by TCRdb on the 5' RACE reads, yielding one entry per CDR3 protein. The data contain 90,000 to 100,000 distinct CDR3 sequences, about 8.6% of them singletons. Sequencing input: blood, either unsorted or a sorted T cell fraction (not recorded which). V usage is TRBV14 and J usage is TRBJ2-7; TRBD2 matches at 7 bases. The receptor was derived from a male donor with ankylosing spondylitis or in good health (not recorded which). The CDR3 sequence is CASSQVSGSHYEQYF. The CDR3 DNA sequence: TGTGCCAGCAGCCAAGTTAGCGGGTCCCACTACGAGCAGTACTTC.